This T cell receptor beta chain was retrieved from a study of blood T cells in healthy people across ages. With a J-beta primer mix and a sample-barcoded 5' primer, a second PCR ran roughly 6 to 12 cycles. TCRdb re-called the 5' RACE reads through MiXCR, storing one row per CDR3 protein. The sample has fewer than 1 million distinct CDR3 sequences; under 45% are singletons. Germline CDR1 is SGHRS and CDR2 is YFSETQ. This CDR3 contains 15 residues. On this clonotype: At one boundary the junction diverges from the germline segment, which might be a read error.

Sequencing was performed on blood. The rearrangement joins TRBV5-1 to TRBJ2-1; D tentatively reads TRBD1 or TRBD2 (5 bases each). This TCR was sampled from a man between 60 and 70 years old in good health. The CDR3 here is CASSWDRVGYTEQFF. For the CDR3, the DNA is TGCGCCAGCAGCTGGGACCGGGTGGGATACACTGAGCAGTTCTTC.